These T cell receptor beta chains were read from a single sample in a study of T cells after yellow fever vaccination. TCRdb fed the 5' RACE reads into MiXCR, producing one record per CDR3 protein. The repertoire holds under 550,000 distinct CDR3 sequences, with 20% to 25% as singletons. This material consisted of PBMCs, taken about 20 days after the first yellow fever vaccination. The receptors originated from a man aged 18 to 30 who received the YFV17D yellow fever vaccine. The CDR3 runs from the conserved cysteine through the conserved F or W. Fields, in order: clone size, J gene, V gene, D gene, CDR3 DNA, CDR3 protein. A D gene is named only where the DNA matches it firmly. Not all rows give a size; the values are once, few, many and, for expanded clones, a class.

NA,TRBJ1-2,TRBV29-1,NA,TGCAGCGTTGGCGTCGGGGGGTACGGCTACACCTTC,CSVGVGGYGYTF
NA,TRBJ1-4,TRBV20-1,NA,TGCAGTGCTAGAGAAGAAGCAACTAATGAAAAACTGTTTTTT,CSAREEATNEKLFF
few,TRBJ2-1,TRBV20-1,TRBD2,TGCAGTGCTAGAGAACTCGCCAGGGATGGCGGGGGGCCCGACCCGCACTCCTACAATGAGCAGTTCTTC,CSARELARDGGGPDPHSYNEQFF
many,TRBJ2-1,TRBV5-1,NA,TGCGCCAGCAGCGTCCAGGGGAAGTACAATGAGCAGTTCTTC,CASSVQGKYNEQFF
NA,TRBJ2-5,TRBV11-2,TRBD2,TGTGCCAGCAGCTCGTGGACTAGCGGGGGCAGGACCCAGTACTTC,CASSSWTSGGRTQYF
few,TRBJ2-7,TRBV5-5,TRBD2,TGTGCCAGCAGCTGGACCGGGACTAGTACCTACGAGCAGTACTTC,CASSWTGTSTYEQYF
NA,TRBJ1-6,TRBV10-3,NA,TGTGCCATCACGCCCTCCTATAATTCACCCCTCCACTTT,CAITPSYNSPLHF
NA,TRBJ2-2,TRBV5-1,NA,TGCGCCAGCAGCTTGACACCAGCGAACACCGGGGAGCTGTTTTTT,CASSLTPANTGELFF
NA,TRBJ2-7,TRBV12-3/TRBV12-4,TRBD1,TGTGCCAGCAGTCCGCTCTACCCCCCGGGACAGGGAAAGCAGTACTTC,CASSPLYPPGQGKQYF
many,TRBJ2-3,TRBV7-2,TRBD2,TGTGCCAGCAGCTTAGCGCGGGAGCGAGATACGCAGTATTTT,CASSLARERDTQYF
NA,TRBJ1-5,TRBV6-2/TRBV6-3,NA,TGTGCCAGCAGCTACCCGGGTTCCCAGCCCCAGCATTTT,CASSYPGSQPQHF
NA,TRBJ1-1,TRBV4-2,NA,TGTGCCAGCAGCCAAGATAATGCCATTACAGGGTTGAACACTGAAGCTTTCTTT,CASSQDNAITGLNTEAFF
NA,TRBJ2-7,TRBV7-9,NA,TGTGCCAGCGACACTAGGGACGACTCCTACGAGCAGTACTTC,CASDTRDDSYEQYF
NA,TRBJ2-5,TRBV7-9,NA,TGTGCCAGCAGCGGCGCAAACCAAGAGACCCAGTACTTC,CASSGANQETQYF
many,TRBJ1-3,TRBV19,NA,TGTGCCAGTAGCGTTGGCTCTGGAAACACCATATATTTT,CASSVGSGNTIYF
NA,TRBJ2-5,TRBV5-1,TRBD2,TGCGCCAGCAGCCATGGACTAGAAGAGACCCAGTACTTC,CASSHGLEETQYF
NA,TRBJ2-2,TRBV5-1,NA,TGCGCCAGCAGCCTGCCCCCTGGGGGAGACACCGGGGAGCTGTTTTTT,CASSLPPGGDTGELFF
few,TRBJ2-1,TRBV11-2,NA,TGTGCCAGCAGCTCCCCTTCGGGGGGCCCCGGACCTGTATACAATGAGCAGTTCTTC,CASSSPSGGPGPVYNEQFF
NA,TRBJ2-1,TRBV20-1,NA,TGCAGTGCTTATAGCGGCGATGAGCAGTTCTTC,CSAYSGDEQFF
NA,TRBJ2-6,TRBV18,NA,TGTGCCAGCTCACCACGAACGGCGGGGTCCAACGTCCTGACTTTC,CASSPRTAGSNVLTF
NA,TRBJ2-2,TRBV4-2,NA,TGTGCCAGCAGCCATGGGACCACGAACACCGGGGAGCTGTTTTTT,CASSHGTTNTGELFF
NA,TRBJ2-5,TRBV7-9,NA,TGTGCCAGCAGCCTTAGGCAAGGGAGTGTTCAAGAGACCCAGTACTTC,CASSLRQGSVQETQYF
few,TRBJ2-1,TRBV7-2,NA,TGTGCCAGCAGCTACACCGGGACACGGTCCAATGAGCAGTTCTTC,CASSYTGTRSNEQFF
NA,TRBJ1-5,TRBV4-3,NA,TGCGCCAGCAGCCAAGAAGGACGGGGAAATCAGCCCCAGCATTTT,CASSQEGRGNQPQHF
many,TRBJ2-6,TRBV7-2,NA,TGTGCCAGCAGCTTAGGTGGGGACTGGGAAACGGCCAACGTCCTGACTTTC,CASSLGGDWETANVLTF
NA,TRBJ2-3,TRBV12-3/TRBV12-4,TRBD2,TGTGCCAGCAGTTTACCCGGGGGGAACGCAGATACGCAGTATTTT,CASSLPGGNADTQYF
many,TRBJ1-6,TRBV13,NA,TGTGCCAGCAGCTTCCGGAGGAGAACACATAATTCACCCCTCCACTTT,CASSFRRRTHNSPLHF
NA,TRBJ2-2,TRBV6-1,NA,TGTGCCAGCAGTGATAACCCCCGACCCGGGGAGCTGTTTTTT,CASSDNPRPGELFF
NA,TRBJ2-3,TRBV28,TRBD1,TGTGCCAGTCTTGTGCCGACGGGACAGGGAAACGAAGATACGCAGTATTTT,CASLVPTGQGNEDTQYF
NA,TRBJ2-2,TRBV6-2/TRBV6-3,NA,TGTGCCAGCAGTTACGCAGGGTCGACCGGGGAGCTGTTTTTT,CASSYAGSTGELFF
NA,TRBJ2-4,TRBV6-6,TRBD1,TGTGCCAGCACCTCCGGGACAGGGGGTTACGGGTTCTTC,CASTSGTGGYGFF
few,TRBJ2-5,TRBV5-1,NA,TGCGCCAGCACGGTTACGTCCGGTTTTGTGGAGACCCAGTACTTC,CASTVTSGFVETQYF
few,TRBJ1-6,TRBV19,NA,TGTGCCAGTAACACACAGGGCTGGAATTCACCCCTCCACTTT,CASNTQGWNSPLHF
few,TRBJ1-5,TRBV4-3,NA,TGCGCCAGCAGCCAAGAATCGGGCAGGGATTCTAGCAATCAGCCCCAGCATTTT,CASSQESGRDSSNQPQHF
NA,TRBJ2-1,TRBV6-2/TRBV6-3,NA,TGTGCCAGCAGTTACTCCTGGGGAAGCTCTCCTATTGGGAGCTCCTACAATGAGCAGTTCTTC,CASSYSWGSSPIGSSYNEQFF
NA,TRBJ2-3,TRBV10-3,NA,TGTGCCATCAGTGATCGACGGGGGGCCCCAGGAGATACGCAGTATTTT,CAISDRRGAPGDTQYF
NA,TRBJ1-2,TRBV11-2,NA,TGTGCCAGCAGCTTAGTTGGTAACTATGGCTACACCTTC,CASSLVGNYGYTF
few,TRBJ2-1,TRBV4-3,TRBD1,TGCGCCAGCAGCCGGTCCCGGGACAGCTATGAGCAGTTCTTC,CASSRSRDSYEQFF
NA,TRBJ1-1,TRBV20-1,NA,TGCAGTGCTACCAGAGACTTGAACACTGAAGCTTTCTTT,CSATRDLNTEAFF
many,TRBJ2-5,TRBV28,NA,TGTGCCAGCGGTATCCGGACATACCAAGAGACCCAGTACTTC,CASGIRTYQETQYF
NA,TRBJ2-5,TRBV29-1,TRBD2,TGCAGCGTTGAGCGAGCGGGGGAAGAGACCCAGTACTTC,CSVERAGEETQYF
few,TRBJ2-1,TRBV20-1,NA,TGCAGTGCTATCGGCCCGGGATTATCCTACAATGAGCAGTTCTTC,CSAIGPGLSYNEQFF
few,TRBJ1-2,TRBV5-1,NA,TGCGCCAGCAGCTTGGCATGGACTAACTATGGCTACACCTTC,CASSLAWTNYGYTF
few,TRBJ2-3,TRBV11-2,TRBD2,TGTGCCAGCAGCGGACTAGCGGGGGGTTGGGGAAGCACAGATACGCAGTATTTT,CASSGLAGGWGSTDTQYF
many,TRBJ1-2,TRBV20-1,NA,TGCAGTGTGGGTGGCTACACCTTC,CSVGGYTF
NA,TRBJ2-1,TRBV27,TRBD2,TGTGCCAGCAGTTTATCGACCGGGGGGAACAATGAGCAGTTCTTC,CASSLSTGGNNEQFF
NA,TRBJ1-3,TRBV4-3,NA,TGCGCCAGCAGCCAAGATTCCTGGTCGGGGGCTGGAAACACCATATATTTT,CASSQDSWSGAGNTIYF
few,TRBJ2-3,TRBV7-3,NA,TGTGCCAGCAGCTTAGCCAGGGACAACACAGATACGCAGTATTTT,CASSLARDNTDTQYF
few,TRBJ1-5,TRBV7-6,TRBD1,TGTGCCAGCAGCGCGGACAGGGATCAGCCCCAGCATTTT,CASSADRDQPQHF
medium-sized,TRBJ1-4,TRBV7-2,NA,TGTGCCAGCAGCCCCGGCGGAGGGCGTGCAACTAATGAAAAACTGTTTTTT,CASSPGGGRATNEKLFF
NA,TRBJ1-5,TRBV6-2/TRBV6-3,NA,TGTGCCTGCTCCCTCGGGCGAAGCAATCAGCCCCAGCATTTT,CACSLGRSNQPQHF
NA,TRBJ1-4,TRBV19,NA,TGTGCCAGTAGTAATGAAAAACTGTTTTTT,CASSNEKLFF
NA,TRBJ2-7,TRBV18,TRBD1,TGTGCCAGCTCACGAAGGGACCAGGGACAGGGGTATCGGGAGCAGTACTTC,CASSRRDQGQGYREQYF
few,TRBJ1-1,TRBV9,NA,TGTGCCAGCAGCGGCTGGGCCACTGAAGCTTTCTTT,CASSGWATEAFF
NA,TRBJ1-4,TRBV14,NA,TGTGCCAGCAGCCAAGATAGGCGGGGCCCTCGGAAACTGTTTTTT,CASSQDRRGPRKLFF
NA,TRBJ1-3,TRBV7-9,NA,TGTGCCAGCAGACCCGTGGGGGCAGAAAACACCATATATTTT,CASRPVGAENTIYF
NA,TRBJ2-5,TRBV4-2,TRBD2,TGTGCCAGCAGCCCGGGAATAGCGGGGGGGTCAGAGACCCAGTACTTC,CASSPGIAGGSETQYF
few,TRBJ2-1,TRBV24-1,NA,TGTGCCACCAGTAAAGGGCATTCCGAGGGGCAGTTCTTC,CATSKGHSEGQFF
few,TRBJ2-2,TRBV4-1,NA,TGCGCCAGCAGCCAAGGGGGTGACCCATCCGGGGAGCTGTTTTTT,CASSQGGDPSGELFF
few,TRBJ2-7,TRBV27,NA,TGTGCCAGCAGCCCCCCTAGGCTCGAGCAGTACTTC,CASSPPRLEQYF